These 7 T cell receptor beta chains were sequenced from one sample in a study of T-cell memory formation after mild COVID-19. MiXCR, run by TCRdb on the 5' RACE reads, gives a single entry per CDR3 protein. The sample has 560,000 or so distinct CDR3 sequences; 17% are singletons. Material for sequencing was PBMCs or a T cell subset sorted from them (not recorded which). Receptor source: an adult woman who had mild COVID-19 (a few samples of this study predate the infection). Cell type and time point are not known.

This clonotype showed up just a few times. The V and J genes are TRBV5-1 and TRBJ1-1; D remains unclear. This CDR3 contains 15 residues. Trimming cost V 7 bases and J 1 base, with 17 bases left between them. Germline CDR1 reads SGHRS; CDR2 reads YFSETQ. The CDR3 here is CASSTVRGGNTEAFF. CDR3 nucleotide sequence: TGCGCCAGCTCTACTGTTCGGGGAGGGAACACTGAAGCTTTCTTT.

This clonotype was counted at least ten times. The J gene is TRBJ2-1, the V gene TRBV12-3 or TRBV12-4, with D maybe TRBD1 (5 bases). The CDR3 has 11 residues. The V and J ends lost 5 bases and 7 bases respectively, with 6 bases between them. The CDR3 nucleotides read TGTGCCAGCAGTCCAGGGAATGAGCAGTTCTTC. Its translation: CASSPGNEQFF.

This clonotype has a handful of counts. The V call is TRBV6-1, the J call TRBJ1-1; a possible D gene is TRBD1 (6 bases). Trimming cost V 4 bases and J 3 bases, with 21 bases left between them. The CDR3 is 17 residues long. In germline, CDR1 is MNHNS, CDR2 SASEGT. CDR3 loop: CASSVGRTVSIYTEAFF. The CDR3 DNA follows: TGTGCCAGCAGTGTGGGTCGGACAGTCAGTATATACACTGAAGCTTTCTTT.

In this sample, this clonotype turned up a few times. J is TRBJ2-1 and V is TRBV11-2; TRBD2 aligns across 12 bases. Trimming cost V 3 bases and J 5 bases; bases outside gene matches: 8. CDR1 and CDR2 (germline): SGHAT, FQNNGV. CDR3 length: 17 amino acids. CDR3 in amino acids: CASSLKLAGGRDNEQFF. The DNA for the CDR3 is TGTGCCAGCAGCTTGAAACTAGCGGGGGGCCGGGACAATGAGCAGTTCTTC. The full variable domain, rest sourced from reference TRBV11-2 and TRBJ2-1, is EAGVAQSPRYKIIEKRQSVAFWCNPISGHATLYWYQQILGQGPKLLIQFQNNGVVDDSQLPKDRFSAERLKGVDSTLKIQPAKLEDSAVYLCASSLKLAGGRDNEQFFGPGTRLTVL.

The CDR3 sequence is CASRPTGSSGNTIYF. CDR3 sequence (DNA): TGTGCCAGCAGACCCACAGGGAGCTCTGGAAACACCATATATTTT. The rearrangement links TRBV9 to TRBJ1-3, with D possibly TRBD1 on 6 matching bases. Trimming left V 5 bases short and J 0 bases short, with 12 bases between. The germline V gene has CDR1 SGDLS and CDR2 YYNGEE. The CDR3 contains 15 residues. The complete variable domain, with remaining parts taken from reference TRBV9 and TRBJ1-3, reads DSGVTQTPKHLITATGQRVTLRCSPRSGDLSVYWYQQSLDQGLQFLIQYYNGEERAKGNILERFSAQQFPDLHSELNLSSLELGDSALYFCASRPTGSSGNTIYFGEGSWLTVV.

The gene calls are TRBV20-1 and TRBJ1-4; D is undetermined. The CDR3 extends over 14 amino acids. The V and J ends lost 3 bases and 0 bases respectively, with 8 bases between them. Germline V gene lookup returns CDR1 DFQATT and CDR2 SNEGSKA (reference sequence). The CDR3 here is CSARSGATNEKLFF. The CDR3 region has the DNA TGCAGTGCTAGGTCGGGAGCAACTAATGAAAAACTGTTTTTT.

The chain recombines TRBV9 with TRBJ2-3; D might be TRBD1 or TRBD2, each matching 5 bases. The CDR3 sequence is 12 residues long. V was cut by 7 bases and J by 8 bases, with 14 bases left in between. CDR1 is SGDLS, CDR2 YYNGEE, per germline. CDR3 nucleotide sequence: TGTGCCAGCGCCAGGGAGCAAGGTACGCAGTATTTT. Amino acid sequence: CASAREQGTQYF.